Shown below are 10 T cell receptor beta chains from a single sample sequenced in a study of blood T cells in healthy people across ages. Combining a sample-barcoded 5' primer with a J-beta primer mix, a second PCR ran for roughly 7 to 11 cycles. Each CDR3 protein is one row after TCRdb ran MiXCR on the 5' RACE reads. The data contain about 970,000 distinct CDR3 sequences, roughly 51% of them seen just once; the ten biggest clones take up about 21%. The sample taken for sequencing was blood. The receptors here all came from a woman aged 55-70 years in good health.

The rearrangement joins TRBV3-1 to TRBJ2-7; D may be TRBD1 (5 bases). Germline CDR1 is LGHDT and CDR2 is YNNKEL (reference sequence). The CDR3 has 14 residues. The V gene lost 3 bases and the J gene lost 2 bases, with 11 bases spanning the gap. This CDR3 reads CASSHGQGPYEQYF. CDR3 DNA: TGTGCCAGCAGCCATGGCCAGGGCCCCTACGAGCAGTACTTC.

The rearrangement uses TRBV6-2 or TRBV6-3 and TRBJ1-6; D not certain. V lost 6 bases to trimming and J lost 15 bases, with 24 bases between them. Germline V gene data show CDR1 as MNHEY and CDR2 as SVGEGT. This CDR3 has 15 amino acids. The CDR3 sequence: CASRPGLGPGFFLHF. The CDR3 nucleotides are TGTGCCAGCAGGCCGGGCCTCGGACCGGGTTTTTTCCTCCACTTT.

This clonotype was detected ten times or more. V and J are TRBV4-3 and TRBJ2-7, with 9 bases lining up with TRBD1. Germline assignment: CDR1 LGHNA and CDR2 YSLEER. V shed 4 bases and J 2 bases; nucleotides not matched to a gene: 6. CDR3 length: 15 residues. The CDR3 DNA is TGCGCCAGCAGCCGGGACAGGGCCTTAACCTACGAGCAGTACTTC. As protein: CASSRDRALTYEQYF.

CDR3 sequence (DNA): TGCAGTGCTAGATCCGGGACCCAGTCCCAGTTCTTC. It specifies CSARSGTQSQFF. The chain uses TRBV20-1 and TRBJ2-1; D is perhaps TRBD1 or TRBD2 (5 bases each). Germline loops: CDR1 DFQATT, CDR2 SNEGSKA (reference sequence). The length of the CDR3 is 12 residues. Trimming took 2 bases from V and 13 from J, leaving 15 bases between them.

The table lists this clonotype with a few counts. The V call is TRBV11-2, the J call TRBJ2-5; 8 bases match TRBD1. The J call may be incorrect, as the DNA end agrees better with TRBJ2-7. The CDR3 sequence is 14 residues long. Germline V gene sequence: CDR1 SGHAT, CDR2 FQNNGV. In nucleotides, the CDR3 is TGTGCCAGCACCACAGGGGGGTTCAGGGGCGAGCAGTACTTC. Translating gives CASTTGGFRGEQYF.

This clonotype was detected only a few times. The chain couples TRBV20-1 to TRBJ1-6; TRBD1 might be the D (6 bases). Trimming took off 5 bases at V and 8 bases at J, with 19 bases between the two ends. Germline V gene sequence: CDR1 DFQATT, CDR2 SNEGSKA (reference sequence). This CDR3 comprises 15 residues. The CDR3 here is CSALPPGQWDSPLHF. In nucleotides, the CDR3 is TGCAGTGCTCTCCCCCCGGGACAATGGGATTCACCCCTCCACTTT.

This chain connects TRBV4-2 to TRBJ1-3; D call uncertain. V gave up 4 bases and J gave up 4 bases, with 20 bases separating them. The V gene's germline CDR1 is LGHNA and CDR2 YNFKEQ. The CDR3 sequence is 17 residues long. CDR3: CASSRTPWQASGNTIYF. Here the CDR3 DNA reads TGTGCCAGCAGCCGAACCCCGTGGCAGGCGTCGGGAAACACCATATATTTT.

CDR3 in amino acids: CSVVTSGRYDTQYF. DNA of the CDR3: TGCAGCGTTGTTACTAGCGGGAGATACGATACGCAGTATTTT. This rearrangement joins TRBV29-1 to TRBJ2-3, with 11 bases identical to TRBD2. CDR3 size: 14 residues. V shed 4 bases and J 6 bases; nucleotides not matched to a gene: 6. CDR1 is SQVTM and CDR2 is ANQGSEA in the germline V gene.

The V and J genes are TRBV12-3 or TRBV12-4 and TRBJ1-1, with D possibly being TRBD1 (5 bases). The ends were cut back, 3 bases at V and 6 bases at J, with 14 bases in the middle. The CDR3 contains 14 residues. CDR3 loop: CASSLVGSGAEAFF. DNA of the CDR3: TGTGCCAGCAGTTTGGTAGGGTCGGGGGCTGAAGCTTTCTTT.

This chain joins TRBV12-3 or TRBV12-4 and TRBJ1-1, with a weak D call TRBD1 (5 bases). CDR3 length equals 15 residues. V gave up 3 bases and J gave up 4 bases, with 15 bases separating them. Here the CDR3 DNA reads TGTGCCAGCAGTTTCCCTGACAGTCGACGCACTGAAGCTTTCTTT. Its protein product is CASSFPDSRRTEAFF.